This passage covers 7 T cell receptor beta chains from one sample sequenced in a study of cytomegalovirus exposure and HLA in healthy donors. PCR primers comprised 60 Vbeta and 13 Jbeta primers. Some clones are missing from TCRdb's copy, which holds only in-frame ones; the method was immunoSEQ multiplex PCR. This table has 100,000 to 150,000 clones, around 78% appearing once. Sample: PBMCs. Receptor source: a man aged 18 to 29 in good health and CMV-seropositive.

CDR3 bases: TGTGCCACCGTGGGAGGGCCCGGGGAGCTGTTTTTT. This sequence encodes CATVGGPGELFF. The V call is TRBV19, the J call TRBJ2-2, with TRBD2 matching 7 bases. The CDR3 spans 12 residues. The V gene's germline CDR1 is LNHDA and CDR2 SQIVND (reference sequence). J was trimmed by 6 bases and V by 10 bases; bases with no gene match: 5.

The V call is TRBV5-1, the J call TRBJ2-5, with TRBD1 matching over 8 bases. V lost 4 bases, J lost 0 bases, and 8 bases stayed unmatched. The CDR3 is 16 amino acids. CDR1 and CDR2 from the germline V gene are SGHRS and YFSETQ. CDR3 coding DNA: TGCGCCAGCAGCGCCTCCGGGACAGGTGACCAAGAGACCCAGTACTTC. Translating gives CASSASGTGDQETQYF.

The J gene is TRBJ2-1, the V gene TRBV30, with 13 bases fitting TRBD2. V lost 5 bases to trimming and J lost 2 bases; unmatched junction nucleotides: 6. Germline V lookup: CDR1 GTSNPN, CDR2 SVGIG (reference sequence). This CDR3 has 16 amino acids. In DNA form, the CDR3 reads TGTGCCTGGCGTAGGACTAGCGGGGGCCCCTACAATGAGCAGTTCTTC. Its protein product is CAWRRTSGGPYNEQFF.

The rearrangement joins TRBV7-6 to TRBJ1-3; D remains unclear. V was pared by 4 bases and J by 7 bases, with 8 bases between. This CDR3 spans 12 amino acids. Germline loops: CDR1 SGHVS, CDR2 FNYEAQ. The CDR3 loop is CASSSGGNTIYF. The CDR3 DNA sequence: TGTGCCAGCAGCTCCGGAGGGAACACCATATATTTT.

V gene TRBV11-2 combines with J gene TRBJ2-1, with TRBD2 matching 10 bases. Per germline, CDR1 SGHAT and CDR2 FQNNGV. Unmatched junction bases numbered 4, after V lost 4 bases and J lost 7 bases. The length of the CDR3 is 14 residues. CDR3: CASSYQTSGNEQFF. In nucleotides, the CDR3 is TGTGCCAGCAGCTACCAGACTAGCGGGAATGAGCAGTTCTTC.

This rearrangement joins TRBV5-6 to TRBJ1-2; TRBD1 is a possible D gene (6 bases). The CDR3 contains 15 residues. The V end lost 4 bases, the J end lost 4 bases, and 17 bases lay between the germline ends. Germline CDR1 and CDR2: SGHDT and YYEEEE. CDR3 amino acids: CASSPSGGAGYGYTF. As DNA, the CDR3 is TGTGCCAGCAGCCCTTCGGGGGGGGCAGGCTATGGCTACACCTTC. Full variable domain (missing parts from reference TRBV5-6 and TRBJ1-2): DAGVTQSPTHLIKTRGQQVTLRCSPKSGHDTVSWYQQALGQGPQFIFQYYEEEERQRGNFPDRFSGHQFPNYSSELNVNALLLGDSALYLCASSPSGGAGYGYTFGSGTRLTVV.

The rearrangement joins TRBV30 to TRBJ1-1; D is undetermined. Germline CDR1 reads GTSNPN; CDR2 reads SVGIG (reference sequence). V shed 2 bases and J shed 1 base, with 8 bases lying between them. The CDR3 is made up of 13 amino acids. This chain's CDR3 is CAWSLTPNTEAFF. CDR3 coding DNA: TGTGCCTGGAGTTTAACTCCGAACACTGAAGCTTTCTTT.